The 14 T cell receptor beta chains presented below share a single source sample, sequenced in a study of OX40 agonist ivuxolimab in advanced cancers. TCRdb keeps only in-frame clones here, not all; method: immunoSEQ multiplex PCR. The repertoire holds about 77,000 clones, with about 90% as singletons. Sequenced material: CD4+ or CD8+ T cells sorted from blood, taken in a trial of the OX40 agonist ivuxolimab. The source of these receptors is an adult with an advanced solid tumor such as melanoma, head and neck, liver or kidney cancer.

The chain is built from TRBV5-5 and TRBJ2-3; D assignment may be TRBD1 or TRBD2 (5 bases each). Germline CDR1 SGHKS, CDR2 YYEKEE (reference sequence). The ends were cut back, 0 bases at V and 2 bases at J, with 7 bases in the middle. The CDR3 has 14 residues. CDR3 sequence reads: CASSLGGNTDTQYF. In nucleotides, the CDR3 is TGTGCCAGCAGCTTGGGGGGGAACACAGATACGCAGTATTTT. Supplemented by reference TRBV5-5 and TRBJ2-3, the full variable domain reads DAGVTQSPTHLIKTRGQQVTLRCSPISGHKSVSWYQQVLGQGPQFIFQYYEKEERGRGNFPDRFSARQFPNYSSELNVNALLLGDSALYLCASSLGGNTDTQYFGPGTRLTVL.

The rearrangement links TRBV19 to TRBJ1-1, with 7 bases that match TRBD1. With V trimmed by 6 bases and J by 10 bases, 14 bases remained unmatched. This CDR3 spans 14 amino acids. From germline, CDR1 is LNHDA and CDR2 SQIVND (reference sequence). The CDR3 loop reads CASSREQGFVGAFF. The DNA of the CDR3 is TGTGCCAGTAGCCGTGAACAGGGGTTCGTCGGAGCTTTCTTT.

The chain couples TRBV27 to TRBJ2-1; 15 nucleotides line up with TRBD2. CDR1 MNHEY and CDR2 SMNVEV come from the germline V gene (reference sequence). The CDR3 covers 16 residues. V lost 8 bases to trimming and J lost 4 bases; unmatched junction nucleotides: 6. Here the CDR3 reads CASRTSGGAWYNEQFF. CDR3 coding DNA: TGTGCCAGCCGGACTAGCGGGGGGGCCTGGTACAATGAGCAGTTCTTC.

This clone was found once. The V and J genes are TRBV5-5 and TRBJ1-5, with D hard to call. Germline CDR1 SGHKS, CDR2 YYEKEE (reference sequence). The V end was cut by 0 bases, the J end by 6 bases, with 13 bases between. There are 15 residues in the CDR3. CDR3 amino acids: CASSLGQASGQPQHF. DNA for the CDR3: TGTGCCAGCAGCTTGGGCCAGGCCTCAGGTCAGCCCCAGCATTTT.

This clone was observed a handful of times. The rearrangement links TRBV6-1 to TRBJ2-7; 7 bases align to TRBD1. Germline loops: CDR1 MNHNS, CDR2 SASEGT. V gave up 5 bases and J gave up 4 bases; unmatched junction bases: 5. The CDR3 totals 13 residues. The CDR3 loop is CASSRGQAYEQYF. CDR3 in DNA: TGTGCCAGCAGTCGAGGACAGGCTTACGAGCAGTACTTC.

The chain couples TRBV5-1 to TRBJ2-5; 7 bases map to TRBD2. V lost 1 base to trimming and J lost 2 bases; unmatched junction nucleotides: 5. Germline assignment: CDR1 SGHRS and CDR2 YFSETQ. This CDR3 is 15 amino acids long. CDR3 in amino acids: CASSLFLAVQETQYF. As DNA, the CDR3 is TGCGCCAGCAGCTTGTTCCTAGCGGTTCAAGAGACCCAGTACTTC.

The chain employs TRBV5-1 and TRBJ2-2, with D possibly matching TRBD1 (6 bases). The V and J ends lost 4 bases and 5 bases respectively, with 18 bases between them. The CDR3 length is 16 residues. Looked up from germline, CDR1 is SGHRS and CDR2 is YFSETQ. The CDR3 bases are TGCGCCAGCAGCACGAGGCTGGGGGCGGTGACCGGGGAGCTGTTTTTT. It codes for CASSTRLGAVTGELFF.

The chain uses TRBV7-5 and TRBJ2-3; the D segment call TRBD2 is taken from the table without a DNA check. TRBV7-5 is tagged as a pseudogene. The CDR3 is made up of 17 amino acids. The CDR3 is CARSLGQTSGSTDTQYF. The DNA of the CDR3 is TGTGCCAGAAGCTTAGGGCAGACTAGCGGGAGCACAGATACGCAGTATTTT.

The rearrangement joins TRBV10-3 to TRBJ2-2, with D unresolved. Germline V lookup: CDR1 ENHRY, CDR2 SYGVKD. With 0 bases removed from V and 1 base from J, the gap between germline ends came to 6 bases. The CDR3 runs to 15 residues. The CDR3 sequence is CAISESRGNTGELFF. The CDR3 DNA sequence: TGTGCCATCAGTGAGTCTAGAGGGAACACCGGGGAGCTGTTTTTT.

The chain employs TRBV19 and TRBJ2-1; D is uncertain. CDR3 length: 15 residues. V was pared by 1 base and J by 0 bases, with 7 bases between. Germline values: CDR1 LNHDA, CDR2 SQIVND (reference sequence). The CDR3 region is CASSIVPVSYNEQFF. The CDR3 coding sequence is TGTGCCAGTAGTATAGTTCCGGTCTCCTACAATGAGCAGTTCTTC.

The rearrangement joins TRBV10-3 to TRBJ1-6, with D possibly matching TRBD1 (5 bases). With 2 bases removed from V and 13 bases from J, the gap between germline ends came to 18 bases. Germline CDR1 reads ENHRY; CDR2 reads SYGVKD. The CDR3 has 15 amino acids. DNA for the CDR3: TGTGCCATCAGTGAGGGAGGCAGGGAGGCATCCCCCCTCCACTTT. Protein sequence: CAISEGGREASPLHF.

The chain uses TRBV28 and TRBJ1-2; D unclear. The CDR3 has 12 residues. Germline V lookup: CDR1 MDHEN, CDR2 SYDVKM. Trimming pared 6 bases from V and 5 bases from J, leaving 10 bases between. CDR3 in amino acids: CASRPNTYGYTF. Here the CDR3 DNA reads TGTGCCAGCAGACCTAACACATATGGCTACACCTTC.

The chain uses TRBV5-1 and TRBJ1-1, with D uncertain. From germline, CDR1 is SGHRS and CDR2 YFSETQ. The CDR3 contains 16 residues. V was cut by 1 base and J by 3 bases, with 16 bases left in between. This chain's CDR3 is CASSLQPGIWDTEAFF. The CDR3 DNA sequence: TGCGCCAGCAGCTTGCAGCCCGGGATATGGGACACTGAAGCTTTCTTT.

V and J are TRBV13 and TRBJ2-3; the D gene is possibly TRBD2 (7 bases). Germline CDR1 and CDR2: PRHDT and FYEKMQ (reference sequence). V was cut by 6 bases and J by 5 bases, with 12 bases left in between. This CDR3 is built from 13 residues. CDR3 region: CASSVRGGDTQYF. CDR3 DNA sequence: TGTGCCAGCAGTGTTAGGGGGGGAGATACGCAGTATTTT.